This passage covers 8 T cell receptor beta chains from one sample sequenced in a study of T-cell reconstitution after alpha-beta-depleted transplantation in children. Unique molecular identifiers were incorporated during preparation of the TCRbeta library. TCRdb re-called the PCR reads with MiXCR, one entry per CDR3 protein. The repertoire holds hundreds of thousands of distinct CDR3 sequences, about 12% seen once, with 0.79% in the top ten. Specimen: PBMCs, collected before TCRalphabeta/CD19-depleted stem cell transplant. The receptors originated from a girl aged 2-9 years with congenital amegakaryocytic thrombocytopenia, due to receive a stem cell transplant.

A word on this clonotype: A read error may explain this, as a much larger clone is one base away. The chain uses TRBV20-1 and TRBJ2-5; TRBD1 matches at 7 bases. CDR3 length: 13 residues. Germline V gene data show CDR1 as DFQATT and CDR2 as SNEGSKA (reference sequence). In DNA, the CDR3 is TGCTGTGCTCTGGGACAGAAACAAGAGACCCAGTACTTC. Protein product: CCALGQKQETQYF.

Ten or more counts support this clonotype. The chain uses TRBV7-8 and TRBJ2-1; 8 bases line up with TRBD2. V lost 3 bases and J lost 6; bases outside the gene matches: 16. This CDR3 is 18 amino acids long. Germline-derived CDR1 and CDR2 are SGHVS and FQNEAQ. CDR3 amino acids: CASSLNRVGGRQGNEQFF. The CDR3 coding sequence is TGTGCCAGCAGCTTGAATCGAGTGGGCGGGAGGCAAGGCAATGAGCAGTTCTTC.

This clonotype was seen repeatedly, ten times or more. V is TRBV20-1 and J is TRBJ2-4; D ambiguous. Germline CDR1 and CDR2: DFQATT and SNEGSKA (reference sequence). The V end was cut by 2 bases, the J end by 5 bases, with 7 bases between. The CDR3 sequence is 12 residues long. Here the CDR3 DNA reads TGCAGTGCTAGAAAGGACCAAAACATTCAGTACTTC. Translation gives CSARKDQNIQYF.

The V and J genes are TRBV5-1 and TRBJ2-7; D may match TRBD1 or TRBD2 (5 bases each). There are 15 residues in the CDR3. Germline-derived CDR1 and CDR2 are SGHRS and YFSETQ. The V and J ends lost 4 bases and 2 bases respectively, with 16 bases between them. The DNA for the CDR3 is TGCGCCAGCAGCATTGCCGGGACGCGAGCCTACGAGCAGTACTTC. This sequence encodes CASSIAGTRAYEQYF.

For this clonotype: Likely a read error: the CDR3 ends without its conserved phenylalanine or tryptophan. The V call is TRBV2, the J call TRBJ2-1; D unclear. Germline CDR1 reads SNHLY; CDR2 reads FYNNEI. V was cut by 6 bases and J by 12 bases, with 12 bases left in between. The CDR3 sequence is 11 residues long. The CDR3 DNA reads TGTGCCAGCAGCTACCTATCATGGCAGTTCTCC. This codes for CASSYLSWQFS.

The V and J genes are TRBV7-9 and TRBJ2-1; D gene uncertain. The CDR3 is 13 residues long. Germline V lookup: CDR1 SEHNR, CDR2 FQNEAQ (reference sequence). Trimming took 2 bases from V and 4 from J, leaving 6 bases between them. In nucleotides, the CDR3 is TGTGCCAGCAGCTTATTCGGGTACAATGAGCAGTTCTTC. It codes for CASSLFGYNEQFF.

This clonotype was counted a few times. The chain joins TRBV5-5 to TRBJ2-7; D is uncertain. The germline gives CDR1 SGHKS, CDR2 YYEKEE (reference sequence). V dropped 1 base and J dropped 7 bases, with 12 bases sitting between them. CDR3 length: 13 amino acids. CDR3 sequence reads: CASSLLGSEEQYF. The CDR3 DNA reads TGTGCCAGCAGCTTGCTGGGATCGGAAGAGCAGTACTTC.

The chain carries TRBV11-1 and TRBJ2-2, with TRBD1 as a possible D gene (5 bases). Germline V lookup: CDR1 SGHAT, CDR2 FQDESV (reference sequence). This CDR3 spans 18 amino acids. V lost 5 bases, J lost 3 bases, and 22 bases lay in between. The CDR3 sequence: CASSPQYSIRTHTGELFF. The CDR3 DNA reads TGTGCCAGCAGCCCCCAATATTCAATTCGGACACACACCGGGGAGCTGTTTTTT.